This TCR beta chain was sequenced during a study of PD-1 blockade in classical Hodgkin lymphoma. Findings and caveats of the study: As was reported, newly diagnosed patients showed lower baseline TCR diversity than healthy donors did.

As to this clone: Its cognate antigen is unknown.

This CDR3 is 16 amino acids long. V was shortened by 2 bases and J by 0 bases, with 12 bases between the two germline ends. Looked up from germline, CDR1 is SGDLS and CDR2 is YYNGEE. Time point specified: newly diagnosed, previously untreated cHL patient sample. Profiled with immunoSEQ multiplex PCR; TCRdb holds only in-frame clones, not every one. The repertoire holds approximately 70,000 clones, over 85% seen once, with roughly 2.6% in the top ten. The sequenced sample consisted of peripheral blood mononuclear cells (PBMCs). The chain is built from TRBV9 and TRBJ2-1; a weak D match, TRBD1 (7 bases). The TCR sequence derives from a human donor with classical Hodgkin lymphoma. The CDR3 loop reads CASSVGGGVSYNEQFF. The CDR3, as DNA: TGTGCCAGCAGCGTTGGAGGGGGCGTCTCCTACAATGAGCAGTTCTTC.